This T cell receptor beta chain emerged from a study of early T cells in non-severe SARS-CoV-2 infection. Overall study context: Sequencing was performed on bulk RNA from unsorted whole blood, leaving chains unpaired. Study-level findings and limits: Clonotype matching in VDJdb favored anti-spike CD8 responses and did not capture private and CD4 specificities.

For this clonotype: Its antigen remains unidentified.

Individual cDNA molecules received unique molecular identifiers. TCRdb reprocessed the 5' RACE reads via MiXCR and lists one record per CDR3 protein. The sample carries 65,000 to 70,000 distinct CDR3 sequences, roughly 11% recorded once. From germline, CDR1 is SQVTM and CDR2 ANQGSEA. J gave up 7 bases and V 5 bases, and 9 bases lay outside the gene matches. This CDR3 comprises 15 residues. J is TRBJ2-2 and V is TRBV29-1, with TRBD2 identical over 11 bases. The source is an adult who was a healthcare worker with PCR-confirmed SARS-CoV-2 infection or an uninfected control (not recorded which). The material sequenced was whole blood. CDR3 amino acids: CSVRRTSGLGGELFF. The CDR3 DNA sequence: TGCAGCGTTAGGCGGACTAGCGGGCTCGGCGGGGAGCTGTTTTTT.